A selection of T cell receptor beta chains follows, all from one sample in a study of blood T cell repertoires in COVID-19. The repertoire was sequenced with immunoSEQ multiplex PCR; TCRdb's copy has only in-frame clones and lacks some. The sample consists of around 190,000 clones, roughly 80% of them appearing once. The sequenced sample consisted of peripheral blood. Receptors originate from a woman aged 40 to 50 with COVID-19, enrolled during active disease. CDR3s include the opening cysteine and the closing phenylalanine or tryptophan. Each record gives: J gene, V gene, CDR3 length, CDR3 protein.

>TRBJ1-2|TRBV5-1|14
CASSLDRENYGYTF
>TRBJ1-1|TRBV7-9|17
CASSLGTGFGSGTEAFF
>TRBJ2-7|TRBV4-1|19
CASSPRTSGGASSSYEQYF
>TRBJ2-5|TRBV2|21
CASSGNGGKTGAVFGMETQYF
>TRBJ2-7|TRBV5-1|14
CASRGQGSGYEQYF
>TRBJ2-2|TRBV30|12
CAWTAGAGELFF
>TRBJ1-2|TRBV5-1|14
CASRAGTGGYGYTF
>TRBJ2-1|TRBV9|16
CASSVGAGISYNEQFF
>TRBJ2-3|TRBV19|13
CASGGSSTDTQYF
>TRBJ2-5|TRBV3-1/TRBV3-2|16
CASSQALAGGQETQYF
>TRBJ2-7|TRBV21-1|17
CASSKDQGGAGDIEQYF
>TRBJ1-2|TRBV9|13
CASSVATDYGYTF
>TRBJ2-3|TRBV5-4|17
CASSLWTSGGVTDTQYF
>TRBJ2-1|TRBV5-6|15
CASSNLLAPTNEQFF
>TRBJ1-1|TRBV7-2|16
CASSWTGQGLSTEAFF
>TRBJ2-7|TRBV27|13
CASRTRAGSEQYF
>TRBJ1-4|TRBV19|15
CASSTTGSIAEKLFF
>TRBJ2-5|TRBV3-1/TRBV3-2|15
CASSPASGSRETQYF
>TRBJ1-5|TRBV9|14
CASSVGLQAQPQHF
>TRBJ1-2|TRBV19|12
CASSYRAGGYTF
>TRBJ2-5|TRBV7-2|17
CASSLNGGAVRQETQYF
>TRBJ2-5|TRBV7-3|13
CASSPQGGETQYF
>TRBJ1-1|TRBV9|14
CASSVDGGNTEAFF
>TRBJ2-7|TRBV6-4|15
CASSSGGAPIYEQYF
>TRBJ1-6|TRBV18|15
CASSKETGYNSPLHF
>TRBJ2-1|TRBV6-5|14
CASRTGTSYNEQFF
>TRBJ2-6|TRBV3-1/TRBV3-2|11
CASSQANVLTF
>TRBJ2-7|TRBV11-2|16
CASSLIAGGSSYEQYF
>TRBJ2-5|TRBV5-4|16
CASSLGLAGGEGTQYF
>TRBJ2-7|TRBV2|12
CASRTDKYEQYF
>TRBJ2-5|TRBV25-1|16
CASSGWTSGTQKTQYF
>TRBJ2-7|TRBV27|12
CASISGGDEQYF
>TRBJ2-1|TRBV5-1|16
CASSLGGGASYNEQFF
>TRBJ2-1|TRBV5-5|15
CASRPPGQAYNEQFF
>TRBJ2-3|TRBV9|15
CASSVEGQGGDTQYF
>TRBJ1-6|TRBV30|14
CAWSGGNGGSPLHF
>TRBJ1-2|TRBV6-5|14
CASSYTNGAYGYTF
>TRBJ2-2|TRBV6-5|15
CASRGDRHRTGELFF
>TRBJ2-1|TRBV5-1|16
CASSLPGLAGVDEQFF
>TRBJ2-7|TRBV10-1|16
CASSAKTGRRTYEQYF
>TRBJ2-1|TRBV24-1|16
CATSDRAGLEKNEQFF
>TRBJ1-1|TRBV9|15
CASSLREGAATEAFF
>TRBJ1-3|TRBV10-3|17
CAISESRGQNSGNTIYF